This T cell receptor (beta chain) was identified during a study of cytomegalovirus exposure and HLA in healthy donors. The overall study: In an earlier analysis, approximately 120 million unique TCR beta sequences were found from 150 million to 200 million T cells. The study's findings and limits: The likely origin of a cluster of highly shared sequence variants was a sequencing artifact.

On this clone: Antigen specificity is unknown.

With 60 Vbeta and 13 Jbeta primers, the PCR was carried out. Profiled with immunoSEQ multiplex PCR; TCRdb holds only in-frame clones, not every one. The sample lists 170,000 or so clones; almost 85% were seen once. Material: PBMCs. This receptor was identified in a girl under 18 in good health and CMV-seropositive.

CDR3 sequence: CASSPWTGNEKLFF. Here the CDR3 DNA reads TGTGCCAGCAGTCCGTGGACGGGGAATGAAAAACTGTTTTTT. This chain uses TRBV28 with TRBJ1-4; D remains unclear. This CDR3 region has 14 residues. Germline V gives CDR1 MDHEN, CDR2 SYDVKM. V dropped 5 bases and J dropped 5 bases, with 12 bases sitting between them.